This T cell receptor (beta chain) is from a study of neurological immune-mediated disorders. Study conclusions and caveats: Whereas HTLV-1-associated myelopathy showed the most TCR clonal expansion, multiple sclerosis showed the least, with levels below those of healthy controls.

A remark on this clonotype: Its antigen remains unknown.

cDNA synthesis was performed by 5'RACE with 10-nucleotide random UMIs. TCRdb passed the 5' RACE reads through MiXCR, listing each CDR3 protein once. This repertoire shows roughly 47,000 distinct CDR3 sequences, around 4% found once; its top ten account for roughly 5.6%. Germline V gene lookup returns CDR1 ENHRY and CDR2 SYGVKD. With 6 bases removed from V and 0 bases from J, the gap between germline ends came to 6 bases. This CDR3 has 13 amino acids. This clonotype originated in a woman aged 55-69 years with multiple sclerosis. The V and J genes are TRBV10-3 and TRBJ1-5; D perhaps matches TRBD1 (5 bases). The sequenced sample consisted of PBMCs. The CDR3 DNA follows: TGTGCCATCAGGACAGCTAGCAATCAGCCCCAGCATTTT. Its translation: CAIRTASNQPQHF.